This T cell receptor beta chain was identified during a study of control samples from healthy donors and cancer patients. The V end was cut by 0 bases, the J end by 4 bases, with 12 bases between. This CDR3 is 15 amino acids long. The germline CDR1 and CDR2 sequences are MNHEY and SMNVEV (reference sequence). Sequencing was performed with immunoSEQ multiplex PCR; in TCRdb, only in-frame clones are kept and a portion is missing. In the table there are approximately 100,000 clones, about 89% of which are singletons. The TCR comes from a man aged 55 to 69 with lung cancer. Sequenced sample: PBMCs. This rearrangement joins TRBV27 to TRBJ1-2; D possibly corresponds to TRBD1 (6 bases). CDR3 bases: TGTGCCAGCAGTTTATCCTCGGACAGTAGCTATGGCTACACCTTC. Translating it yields CASSLSSDSSYGYTF.